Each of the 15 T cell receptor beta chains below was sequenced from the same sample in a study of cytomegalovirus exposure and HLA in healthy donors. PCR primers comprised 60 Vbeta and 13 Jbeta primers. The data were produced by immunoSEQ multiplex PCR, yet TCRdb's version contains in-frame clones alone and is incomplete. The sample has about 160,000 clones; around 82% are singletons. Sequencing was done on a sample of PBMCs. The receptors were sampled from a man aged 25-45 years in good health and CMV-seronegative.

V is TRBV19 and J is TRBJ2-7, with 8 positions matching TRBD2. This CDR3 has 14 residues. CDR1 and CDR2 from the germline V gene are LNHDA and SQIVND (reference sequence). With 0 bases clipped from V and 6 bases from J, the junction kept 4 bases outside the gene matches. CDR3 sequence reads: CASSIEREASEQYF. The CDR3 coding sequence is TGTGCCAGTAGTATAGAGCGGGAGGCTTCCGAGCAGTACTTC.

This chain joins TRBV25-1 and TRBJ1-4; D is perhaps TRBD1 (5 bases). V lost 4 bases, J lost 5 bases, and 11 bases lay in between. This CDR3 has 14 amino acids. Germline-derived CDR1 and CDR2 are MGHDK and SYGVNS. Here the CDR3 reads CASSVGGRNEKLFF. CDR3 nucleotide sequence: TGTGCCAGCAGTGTGGGGGGGAGGAATGAAAAACTGTTTTTT.

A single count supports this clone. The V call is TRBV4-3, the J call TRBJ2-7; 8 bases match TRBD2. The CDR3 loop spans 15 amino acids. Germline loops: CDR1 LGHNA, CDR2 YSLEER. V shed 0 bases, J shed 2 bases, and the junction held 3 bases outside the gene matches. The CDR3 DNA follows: TGCGCCAGCAGCCAAGAAACGGGGGGGCCCTACGAGCAGTACTTC. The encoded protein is CASSQETGGPYEQYF.

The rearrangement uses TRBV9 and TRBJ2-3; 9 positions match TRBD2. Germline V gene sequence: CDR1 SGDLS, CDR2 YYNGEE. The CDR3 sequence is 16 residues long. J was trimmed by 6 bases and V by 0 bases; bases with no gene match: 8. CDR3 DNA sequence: TGTGCCAGCAGCGTAGTGGCGGGAGGGCCAGGGGATACGCAGTATTTT. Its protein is CASSVVAGGPGDTQYF.

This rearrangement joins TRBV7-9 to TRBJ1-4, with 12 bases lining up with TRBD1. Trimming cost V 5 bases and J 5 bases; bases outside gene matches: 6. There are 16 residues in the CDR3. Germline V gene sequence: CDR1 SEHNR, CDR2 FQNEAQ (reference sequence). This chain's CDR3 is CASSQGQGAQNEKLFF. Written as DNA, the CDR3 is TGTGCCAGCAGCCAGGGACAGGGGGCGCAAAATGAAAAACTGTTTTTT.

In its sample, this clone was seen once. The CDR3 region has the DNA TGTGCCAGCAGCTTAAGAGGTAGAGGGAAGAACACCGGGGAGCTGTTTTTT. Translated, it gives CASSLRGRGKNTGELFF. The gene calls are TRBV7-6 and TRBJ2-2; D possibly corresponds to TRBD2 (5 bases). The CDR3 covers 17 residues. Trimming stripped 2 bases from V and 1 base from J, with 14 bases between. Germline V gene lookup returns CDR1 SGHVS and CDR2 FNYEAQ.

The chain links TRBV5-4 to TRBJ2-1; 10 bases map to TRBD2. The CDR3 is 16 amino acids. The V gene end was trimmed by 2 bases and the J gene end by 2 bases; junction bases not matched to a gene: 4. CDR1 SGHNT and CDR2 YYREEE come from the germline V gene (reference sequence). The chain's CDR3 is CASSFTSGATYNEQFF. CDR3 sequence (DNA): TGTGCCAGCAGCTTTACTAGCGGGGCAACCTACAATGAGCAGTTCTTC. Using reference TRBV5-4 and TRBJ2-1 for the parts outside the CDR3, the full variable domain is ETGVTQSPTHLIKTRGQQVTLRCSSQSGHNTVSWYQQALGQGPQFIFQYYREEENGRGNFPPRFSGLQFPNYSSELNVNALELDDSALYLCASSFTSGATYNEQFFGPGTRLTVL.

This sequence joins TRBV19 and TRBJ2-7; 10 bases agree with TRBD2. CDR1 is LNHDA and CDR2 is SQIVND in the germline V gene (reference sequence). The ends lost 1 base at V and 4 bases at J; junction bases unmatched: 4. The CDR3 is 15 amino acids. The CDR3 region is CASSIVLAGVYEQYF. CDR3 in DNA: TGTGCCAGTAGTATAGTCCTAGCGGGAGTTTACGAGCAGTACTTC.

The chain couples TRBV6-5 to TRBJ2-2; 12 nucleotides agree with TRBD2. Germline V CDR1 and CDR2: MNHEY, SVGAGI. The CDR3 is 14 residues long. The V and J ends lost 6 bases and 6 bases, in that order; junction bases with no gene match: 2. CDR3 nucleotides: TGTGCCAGCAGAGGACTAGCGGGACCCGGGGAGCTGTTTTTT. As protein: CASRGLAGPGELFF.

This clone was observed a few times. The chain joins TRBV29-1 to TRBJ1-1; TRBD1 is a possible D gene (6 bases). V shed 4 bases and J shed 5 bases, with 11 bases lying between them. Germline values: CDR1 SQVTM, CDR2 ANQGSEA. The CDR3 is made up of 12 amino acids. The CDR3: CSVAQGGTEAFF. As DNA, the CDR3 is TGCAGCGTTGCTCAAGGGGGAACTGAAGCTTTCTTT.

The CDR3 reads CASSQSAGLSTDTQYF. The CDR3 region has the DNA TGCGCCAGCAGTCAATCCGCGGGGCTTTCCACAGATACGCAGTATTTT. The chain couples TRBV10-1 to TRBJ2-3; tentative D call: TRBD2 (6 bases). V lost 5 bases and J lost 2, with 17 bases in between. This CDR3 is 16 amino acids long. Germline V gene lookup returns CDR1 WNHNN and CDR2 SYGVQD (reference sequence).

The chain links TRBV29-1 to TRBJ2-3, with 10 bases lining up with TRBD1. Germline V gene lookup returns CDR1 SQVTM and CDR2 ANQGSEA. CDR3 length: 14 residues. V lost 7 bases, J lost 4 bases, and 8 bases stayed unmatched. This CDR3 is CSARWDRGSDTQYF. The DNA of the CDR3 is TGCAGCGCTCGGTGGGACAGGGGTTCAGATACGCAGTATTTT.

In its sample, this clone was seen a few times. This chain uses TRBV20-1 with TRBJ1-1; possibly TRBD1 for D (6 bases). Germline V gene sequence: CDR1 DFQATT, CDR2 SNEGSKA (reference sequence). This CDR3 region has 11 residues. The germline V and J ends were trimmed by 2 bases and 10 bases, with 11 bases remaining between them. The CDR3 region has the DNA TGCAGTGCTAGACAGGGGATTAGAGCTTTCTTT. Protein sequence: CSARQGIRAFF.

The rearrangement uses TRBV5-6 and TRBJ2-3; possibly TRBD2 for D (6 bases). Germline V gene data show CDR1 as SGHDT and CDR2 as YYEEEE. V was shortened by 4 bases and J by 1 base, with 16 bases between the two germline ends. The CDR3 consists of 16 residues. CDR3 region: CASSIRWRGGTDTQYF. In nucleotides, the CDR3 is TGTGCCAGCAGCATTAGGTGGCGGGGCGGCACAGATACGCAGTATTTT. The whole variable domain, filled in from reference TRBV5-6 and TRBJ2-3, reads DAGVTQSPTHLIKTRGQQVTLRCSPKSGHDTVSWYQQALGQGPQFIFQYYEEEERQRGNFPDRFSGHQFPNYSSELNVNALLLGDSALYLCASSIRWRGGTDTQYFGPGTRLTVL.

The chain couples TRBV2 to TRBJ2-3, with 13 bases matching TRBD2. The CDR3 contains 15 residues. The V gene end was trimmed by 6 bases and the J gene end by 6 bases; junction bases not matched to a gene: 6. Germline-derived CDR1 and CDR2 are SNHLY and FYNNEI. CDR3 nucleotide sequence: TGTGCCAGCAGGACTAGCGGGAGGACATTGGATACGCAGTATTTT. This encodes CASRTSGRTLDTQYF.